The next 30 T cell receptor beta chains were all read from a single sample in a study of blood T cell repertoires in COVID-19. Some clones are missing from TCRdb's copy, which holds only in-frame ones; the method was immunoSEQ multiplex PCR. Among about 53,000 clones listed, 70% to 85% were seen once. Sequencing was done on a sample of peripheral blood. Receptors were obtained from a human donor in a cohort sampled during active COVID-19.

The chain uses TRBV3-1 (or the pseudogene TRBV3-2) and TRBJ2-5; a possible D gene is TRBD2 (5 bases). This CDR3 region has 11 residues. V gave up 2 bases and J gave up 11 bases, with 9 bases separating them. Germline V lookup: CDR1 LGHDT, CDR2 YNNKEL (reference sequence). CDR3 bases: TGTGCCAGCAGCCAAAGGCGGGCGCAGTACTTC. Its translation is CASSQRRAQYF.

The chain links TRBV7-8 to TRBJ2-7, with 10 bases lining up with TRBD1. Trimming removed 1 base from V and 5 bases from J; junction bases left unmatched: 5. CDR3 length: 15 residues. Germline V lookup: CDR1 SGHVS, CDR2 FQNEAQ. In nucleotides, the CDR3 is TGTGCCAGCAGCTTAGGCCGGGACAGGGGTAACGAGCAGTACTTC. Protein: CASSLGRDRGNEQYF.

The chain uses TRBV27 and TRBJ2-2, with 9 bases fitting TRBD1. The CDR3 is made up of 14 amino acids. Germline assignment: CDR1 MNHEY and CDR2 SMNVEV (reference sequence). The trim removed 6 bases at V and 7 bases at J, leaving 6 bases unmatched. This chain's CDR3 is CASSLQGAVGELFF. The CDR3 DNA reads TGTGCCAGCAGCCTACAGGGGGCGGTCGGGGAGCTGTTTTTT.

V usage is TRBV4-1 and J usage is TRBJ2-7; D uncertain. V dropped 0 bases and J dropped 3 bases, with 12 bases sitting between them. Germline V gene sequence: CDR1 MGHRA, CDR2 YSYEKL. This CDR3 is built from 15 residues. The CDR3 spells CASSQEESSYYEQYF. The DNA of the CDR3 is TGCGCCAGCAGCCAAGAGGAGAGCAGTTACTACGAGCAGTACTTC.

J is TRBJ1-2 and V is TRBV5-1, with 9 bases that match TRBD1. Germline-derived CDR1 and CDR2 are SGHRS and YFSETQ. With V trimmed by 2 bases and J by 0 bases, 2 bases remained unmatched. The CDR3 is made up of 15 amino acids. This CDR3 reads CASSLGDRANYGYTF. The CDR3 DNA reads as TGCGCCAGCAGCTTAGGGGACAGGGCTAACTATGGCTACACCTTC.

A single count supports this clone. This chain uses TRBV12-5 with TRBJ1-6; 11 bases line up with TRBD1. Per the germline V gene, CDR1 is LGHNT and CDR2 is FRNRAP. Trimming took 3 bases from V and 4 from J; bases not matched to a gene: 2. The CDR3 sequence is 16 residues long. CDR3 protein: CASGFGTGGYNSPLHF. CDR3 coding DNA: TGTGCTAGTGGTTTCGGGACAGGGGGTTATAATTCACCCCTCCACTTT. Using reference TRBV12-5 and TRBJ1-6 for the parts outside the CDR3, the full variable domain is DARVTQTPRHKVTEMGQEVTMRCQPILGHNTVFWYRQTMMQGLELLAYFRNRAPLDDSGMPKDRFSAEMPDATLATLKIQPSEPRDSAVYFCASGFGTGGYNSPLHFGNGTRLTVT.

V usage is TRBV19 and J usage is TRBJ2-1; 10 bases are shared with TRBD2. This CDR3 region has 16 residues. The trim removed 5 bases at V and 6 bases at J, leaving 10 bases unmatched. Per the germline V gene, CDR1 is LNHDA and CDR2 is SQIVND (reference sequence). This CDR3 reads CASSPRSGRALNEQFF. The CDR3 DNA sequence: TGTGCCAGTAGTCCAAGGAGCGGGAGGGCCCTCAATGAGCAGTTCTTC.

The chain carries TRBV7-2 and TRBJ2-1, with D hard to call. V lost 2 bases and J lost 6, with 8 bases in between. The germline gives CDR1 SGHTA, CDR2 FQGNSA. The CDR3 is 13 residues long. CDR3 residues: CASSLNRGNEQFF. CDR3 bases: TGTGCCAGCAGCTTAAATAGAGGCAATGAGCAGTTCTTC.

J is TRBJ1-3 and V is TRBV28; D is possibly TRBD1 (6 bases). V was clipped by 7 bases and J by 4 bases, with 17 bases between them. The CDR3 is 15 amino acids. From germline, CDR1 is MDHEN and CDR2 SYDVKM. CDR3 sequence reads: CASNLRGRIGNTIYF. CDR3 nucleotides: TGTGCCAGCAACCTGCGGGGGCGCATCGGAAACACCATATATTTT.

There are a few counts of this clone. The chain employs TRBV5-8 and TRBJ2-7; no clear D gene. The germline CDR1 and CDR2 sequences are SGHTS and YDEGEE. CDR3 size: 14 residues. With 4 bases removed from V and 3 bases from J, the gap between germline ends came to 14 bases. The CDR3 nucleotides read TGTGCCAGCAGCCCGAAGTATCGGGTCTACGAGCAGTACTTC. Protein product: CASSPKYRVYEQYF.

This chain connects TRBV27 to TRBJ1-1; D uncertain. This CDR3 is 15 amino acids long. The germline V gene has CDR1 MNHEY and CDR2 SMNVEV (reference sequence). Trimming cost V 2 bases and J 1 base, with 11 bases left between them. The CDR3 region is CASSLSRSSNTEAFF. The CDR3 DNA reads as TGTGCCAGCAGTTTAAGTAGATCCTCGAACACTGAAGCTTTCTTT.

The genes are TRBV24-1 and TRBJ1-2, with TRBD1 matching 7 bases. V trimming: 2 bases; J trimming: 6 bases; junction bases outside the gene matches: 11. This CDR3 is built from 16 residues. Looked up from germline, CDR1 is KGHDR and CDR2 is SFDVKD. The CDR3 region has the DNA TGTGCCACCAGTGATTCCCAGGCCCGGACAGGCAATGGCTACACCTTC. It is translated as CATSDSQARTGNGYTF.

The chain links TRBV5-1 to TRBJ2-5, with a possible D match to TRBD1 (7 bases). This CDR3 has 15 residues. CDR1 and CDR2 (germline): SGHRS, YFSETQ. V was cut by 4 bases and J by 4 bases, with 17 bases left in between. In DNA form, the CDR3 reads TGCGCCAGCAGCCCCGCGGACAGGCGGGGAGAGACCCAGTACTTC. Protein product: CASSPADRRGETQYF.

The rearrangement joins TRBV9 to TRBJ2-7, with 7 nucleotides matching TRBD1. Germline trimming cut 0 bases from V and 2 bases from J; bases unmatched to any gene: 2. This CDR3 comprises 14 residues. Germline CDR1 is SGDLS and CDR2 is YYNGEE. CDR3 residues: CASSVGTGAYEQYF. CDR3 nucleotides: TGTGCCAGCAGCGTAGGGACAGGAGCCTACGAGCAGTACTTC.

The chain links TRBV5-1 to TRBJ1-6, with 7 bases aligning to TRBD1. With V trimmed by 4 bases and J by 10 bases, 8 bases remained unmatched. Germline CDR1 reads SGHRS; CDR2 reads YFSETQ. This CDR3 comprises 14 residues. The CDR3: CASSLGRGLSPLHF. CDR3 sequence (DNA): TGCGCCAGCAGCCTCGGGAGGGGGCTATCACCCCTCCACTTT.

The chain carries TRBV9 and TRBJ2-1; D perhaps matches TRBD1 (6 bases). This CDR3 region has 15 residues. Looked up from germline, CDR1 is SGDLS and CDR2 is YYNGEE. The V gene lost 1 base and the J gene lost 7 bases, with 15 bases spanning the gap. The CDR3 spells CASSVQTGSRNEQFF. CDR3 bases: TGTGCCAGCAGCGTACAGACAGGCTCAAGGAATGAGCAGTTCTTC.

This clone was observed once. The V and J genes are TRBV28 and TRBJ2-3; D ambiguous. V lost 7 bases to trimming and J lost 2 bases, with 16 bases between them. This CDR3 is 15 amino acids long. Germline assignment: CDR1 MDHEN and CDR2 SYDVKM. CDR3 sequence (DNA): TGTGCCAGCACCCCGATGGGCTACAACACAGATACGCAGTATTTT. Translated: CASTPMGYNTDTQYF. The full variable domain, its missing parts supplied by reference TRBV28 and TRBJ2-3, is DVKVTQSSRYLVKRTGEKVFLECVQDMDHENMFWYRQDPGLGLRLIYFSYDVKMKEKGDIPEGYSVSREKKERFSLILESASTNQTSMYLCASTPMGYNTDTQYFGPGTRLTVL.

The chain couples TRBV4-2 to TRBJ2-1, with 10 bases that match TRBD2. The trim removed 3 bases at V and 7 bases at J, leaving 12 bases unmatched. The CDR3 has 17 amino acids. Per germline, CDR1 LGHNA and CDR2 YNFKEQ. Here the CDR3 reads CASSQRTSGQTGNEQFF. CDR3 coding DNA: TGTGCCAGCAGCCAGCGGACTAGCGGCCAAACGGGGAATGAGCAGTTCTTC.

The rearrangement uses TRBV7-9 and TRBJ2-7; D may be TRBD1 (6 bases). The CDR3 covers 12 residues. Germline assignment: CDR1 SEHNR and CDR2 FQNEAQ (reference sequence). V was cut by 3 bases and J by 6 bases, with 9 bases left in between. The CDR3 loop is CASSFQGLEQYF. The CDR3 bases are TGTGCCAGCAGCTTCCAGGGGCTCGAGCAGTACTTC.

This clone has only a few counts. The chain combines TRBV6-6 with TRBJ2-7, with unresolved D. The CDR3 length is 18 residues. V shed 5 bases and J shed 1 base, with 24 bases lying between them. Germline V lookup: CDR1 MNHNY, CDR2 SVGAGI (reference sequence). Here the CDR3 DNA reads TGTGCCAGCAGTCTCCTCGCCGGCGGTAGCTTCCGGTCCTACGAGCAGTACTTC. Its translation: CASSLLAGGSFRSYEQYF.

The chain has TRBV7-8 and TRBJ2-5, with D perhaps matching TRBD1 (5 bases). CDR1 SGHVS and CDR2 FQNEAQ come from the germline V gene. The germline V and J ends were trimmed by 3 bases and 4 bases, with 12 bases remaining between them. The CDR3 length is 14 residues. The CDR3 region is CASSLEQGAETQYF. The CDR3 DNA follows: TGTGCCAGCAGCTTGGAGCAGGGTGCAGAGACCCAGTACTTC.

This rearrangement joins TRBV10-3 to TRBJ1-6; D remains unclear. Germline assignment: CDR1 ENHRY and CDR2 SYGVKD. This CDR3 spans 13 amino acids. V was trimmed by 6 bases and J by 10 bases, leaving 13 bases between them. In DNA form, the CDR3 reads TGTGCCATCAGGGGGAGCGGCAGGTCACCCCTCCACTTT. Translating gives CAIRGSGRSPLHF.

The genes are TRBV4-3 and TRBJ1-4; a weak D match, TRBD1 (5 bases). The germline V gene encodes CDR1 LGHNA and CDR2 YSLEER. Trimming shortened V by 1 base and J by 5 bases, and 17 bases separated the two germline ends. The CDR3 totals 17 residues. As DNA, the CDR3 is TGCGCCAGCAGCCAAGGTACGGGACTGGGTCCGAATGAAAAACTGTTTTTT. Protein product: CASSQGTGLGPNEKLFF.

The CDR3 here is CASSPGQTTAAVKTQYF. The CDR3 nucleotides read TGCGCCAGCAGCCCGGGACAGACCACCGCTGCCGTGAAGACCCAGTACTTC. The rearrangement uses TRBV5-1 and TRBJ2-5; TRBD1 aligns across 7 bases. Germline V CDR1 and CDR2: SGHRS, YFSETQ. The V and J ends lost 4 bases and 6 bases, in that order; junction bases with no gene match: 18. This CDR3 has 17 amino acids.

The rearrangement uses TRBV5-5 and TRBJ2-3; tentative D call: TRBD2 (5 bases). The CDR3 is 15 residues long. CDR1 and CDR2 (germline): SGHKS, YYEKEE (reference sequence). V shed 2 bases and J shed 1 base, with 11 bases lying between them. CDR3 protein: CASSFSGWGTDTQYF. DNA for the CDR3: TGTGCCAGCAGCTTCTCGGGGTGGGGCACAGATACGCAGTATTTT. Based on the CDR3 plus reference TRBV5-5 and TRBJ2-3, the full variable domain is DAGVTQSPTHLIKTRGQQVTLRCSPISGHKSVSWYQQVLGQGPQFIFQYYEKEERGRGNFPDRFSARQFPNYSSELNVNALLLGDSALYLCASSFSGWGTDTQYFGPGTRLTVL.

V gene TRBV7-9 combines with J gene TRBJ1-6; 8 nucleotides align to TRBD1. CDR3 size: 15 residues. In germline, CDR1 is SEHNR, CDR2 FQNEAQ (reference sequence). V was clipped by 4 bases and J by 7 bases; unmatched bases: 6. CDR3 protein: CASSWDRIRNSPLHF. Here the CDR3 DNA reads TGTGCCAGCAGCTGGGACAGGATCCGAAATTCACCCCTCCACTTT.

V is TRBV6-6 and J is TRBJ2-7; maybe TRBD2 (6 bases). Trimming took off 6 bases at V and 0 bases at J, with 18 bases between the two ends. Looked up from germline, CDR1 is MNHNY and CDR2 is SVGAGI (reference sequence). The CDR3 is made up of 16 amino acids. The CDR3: CASSAVSGYSSYEQYF. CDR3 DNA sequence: TGTGCCAGCAGCGCCGTGAGCGGGTACAGCTCCTACGAGCAGTACTTC.

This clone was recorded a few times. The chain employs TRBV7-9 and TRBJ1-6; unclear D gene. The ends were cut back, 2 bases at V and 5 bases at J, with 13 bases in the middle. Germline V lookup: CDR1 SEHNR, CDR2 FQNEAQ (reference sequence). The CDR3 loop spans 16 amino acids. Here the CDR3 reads CASSLNTVSNNSPLHF. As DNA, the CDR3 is TGTGCCAGCAGCTTAAATACCGTCTCTAATAATTCACCCCTCCACTTT.

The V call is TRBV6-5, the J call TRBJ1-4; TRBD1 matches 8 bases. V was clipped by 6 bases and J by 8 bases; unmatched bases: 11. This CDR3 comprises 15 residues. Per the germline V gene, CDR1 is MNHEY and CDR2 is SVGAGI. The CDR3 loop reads CASSYLRTGKEKLFF. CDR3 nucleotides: TGTGCCAGCAGCTACCTTCGGACAGGGAAGGAAAAACTGTTTTTT.

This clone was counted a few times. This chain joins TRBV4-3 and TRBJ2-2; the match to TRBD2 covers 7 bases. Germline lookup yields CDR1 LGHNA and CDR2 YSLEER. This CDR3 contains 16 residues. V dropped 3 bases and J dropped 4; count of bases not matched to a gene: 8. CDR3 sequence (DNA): TGCGCCAGCAGCCAGGGGGGGGTTAGGCCCACCGGGGAGCTGTTTTTT. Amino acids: CASSQGGVRPTGELFF.